This paragraph covers one T cell receptor (beta chain) sequence. This clone was counted a few times. Its antigen is unknown. Base qualities are not at hand, and no much larger clone is one base apart. This entry belongs to a study of OX40 agonist ivuxolimab in advanced cancers. About the study as a whole: Ivuxolimab was a fully human IgG2 agonistic monoclonal antibody targeting the costimulatory receptor OX40 (CD134). Patients were allowed to have had prior anti-PD-1, anti-PD-L1 or anti-CTLA-4 therapy, and 40% to 45% of the dose-escalation patients had been treated with checkpoint inhibitors. Three dose-escalation patients achieved partial responses, one with hepatocellular carcinoma and two with cutaneous melanoma. The dose-escalation cohort was approximately 83% male with a mean age of 60 years, ranging from 23 to 79. Of the roughly 51 patients in dose escalation, about 20 had hepatocellular carcinoma, some 15 had melanoma, 9 had renal cell carcinoma and 9 had head and neck cancer. Intravenous ivuxolimab was administered to patients every 2 weeks at six dose levels: 0.01, 0.1, 0.3, 1.5, 3 and 10 mg/kg. Peripheral TCRbeta sequencing aimed to test whether ivuxolimab altered TCR sequence diversity and caused clonal T-cell expansion. The paper reports the monotherapy dose-escalation portion (N of about 54 patients) of the phase I ivuxolimab trial.

Including the terminal cysteine and phenylalanine, the CDR3 comprises 14 residues. CDR3 DNA only is kept here, 42 bases in frame from base 1. Taken from the germline V gene, the CDR1 and CDR2 loops are SNHLY and FYNNEI. At the junction V is shortened by 7 bases and J by 0 bases, with 9 bases in between. Genomic DNA was isolated from the sorted cells so that the TCRbeta CDR3 region could be sequenced. The immunoSEQ Assay was used for sequencing of TCRbeta CDR3 regions. In TCRdb, the immuneACCESS table is reduced to in-frame sequences with V and J assigned. These tables do not hold every clone; where another copy was compared, an unresolved V gene accounts for under half, and the others remain unexplained. This sample comprises about 73,000 clones, 75% to 95% of them detected only once. Approximately 0.5% of the sample rests with the top ten. Study-wide conclusions, independent of this receptor: After ivuxolimab, CD8+ T cells had more expanded clones than CD4+ T cells on average. In the 0.1-3.0 mg/kg groups, partial responders were among the patients with the lowest normalized peripheral clonal expansion, particularly in CD8+ T cells. Clonal expansion of both CD4+ and CD8+ blood T cells was observed from baseline to week 6 at doses 0.1 to 3.0 mg/kg. The antigen specificity of the peripheral T cells that underwent clonal expansion was not determined. Low levels of normalized T-cell clonal expansion were also seen in some nonresponding patients.

The trial excluded patients who had a history of autoimmune disease or were on systemic immunosuppression. Peripheral blood for TCR sequencing was collected from all dose cohorts at baseline, on cycle 4 day 1, and on cycle 7 day 1. The samples were drawn from a first-in-human, open-label, multicenter phase I dose-escalation trial of ivuxolimab. Adults with locally advanced or metastatic head and neck squamous cell, hepatocellular, melanoma or renal cell carcinoma were enrolled in the trial. CD4+ and CD8+ T cells were sorted separately from peripheral blood before TCR sequencing. This sequence was found in an adult with an advanced solid tumor such as melanoma, head and neck, liver or kidney cancer. The V and J segments used are TRBV2 and TRBJ2-2; D gene: possibly TRBD1, on 5 matching bases. The sample in question was CD4+ or CD8+ T cells sorted from blood, obtained in a trial of the OX40 agonist ivuxolimab. The nucleotide sequence reads TGTGCCAGCAAGGAGACAGCGAACACCGGGGAGCTGTTTTTT. Its translation reads: CASKETANTGELFF.